This TCR beta chain is drawn from a study of CD8 T cells in Susac syndrome. Overall study findings and caveats: The CD4+ T cell repertoire of patients with Susac syndrome showed no detectable clonal expansion.

In germline, CDR1 is SGDLS, CDR2 YYNGEE. Trimming stripped 3 bases from V and 0 bases from J, with 4 bases between. This CDR3 contains 13 residues. From blood CD8+ and CD4+ T cells, TCR beta sequences were generated. TEMRA cells were enriched by FACS, and CD4+ and CD8+ T cells were negatively isolated. As concerns this clonotype: The antigen is unknown.

Random hexamers primed reverse transcription of about 0.5 to 1 ug RNA. TCRdb independently ran MiXCR on the immunoSEQ multiplex PCR reads; one entry per CDR3 protein. Of about 77,000 distinct CDR3 sequences in the sample, just over 90% are singletons; the top ten hold about 0.52%. V is TRBV9 and J is TRBJ1-3; D is ambiguous. This sequence originates from a human donor with Susac syndrome. The sample taken for sequencing was CD4+ T cells from PBMCs. DNA for the CDR3: TGTGCCAGCAGCGACAGCTCTGGAAACACCATATATTTT. Its translation is CASSDSSGNTIYF.